The sequence of this TCR beta chain was determined in a study of blood T cell repertoires in COVID-19 (dated by TCRdb to between 2020 and 2021). As for the study more broadly: Samples from collaborators originated in the United States, Italy and Spain and spanned both the acute and convalescent phases of COVID-19. The material from the prospective study consisted of cDNA or gDNA derived from T cells, B-cell-depleted T cells, or PBMCs. The sample metadata nearly always contained a de-identified subject ID, COVID-19 status, age in years and sex. The repertoires were released in a freely available public database intended as a resource for research on the immune response to SARS-CoV-2. Where available, HLA class I and class II types were obtained from metadata supplied by the sample provider rather than from assay-based typing. Samples were obtained from the ongoing ImmuneRACE study (first 160 participants) and from about 1,300 subjects provided by 6 global collaborators. The dataset comprised deeply sampled blood TCRbeta repertoires from subjects exposed to, actively infected with, or recovered from COVID-19. Broader findings and caveats from the paper: Clinical and demographic metadata were provided uncurated, with the amount varying by source and participant.

In the germline V gene, CDR1 corresponds to SGHRS and CDR2 to YFSETQ. From the cysteine through the phenylalanine, the CDR3 covers 14 amino acids. Just CDR3 DNA is preserved here, 42 bases in frame from base 1. The V end loses 3 bases and the J end loses 2 bases, and a stretch of 10 bases separates them. TCRbeta CDR3 regions were amplified from genomic DNA by means of the immunoSEQ Assay, a bias-controlled multiplex PCR. Per the source publication's procedure: The number of nucleated cells in each sample was estimated from the amplification of reference gene primers within the assay. To quantify the absolute abundance of each unique TCRbeta CDR3 rearrangement, sequence reads were collapsed and filtered. For each sample, productive Simpson clonality was calculated as the square root of Simpson's diversity index over productive rearrangements. TCRdb re-hosts the immuneACCESS table, in-frame sequences only. Its copies lack some clones; in the studies checked, an unresolved V gene accounts for under half of them, and the cause for the rest is not known. The DNA was the basis for D and trimming; V, J and clone size are from that table. Counted in this sample were over 90,000 clones; roughly 80% of them appeared once. The ten largest clones represent roughly 4.4% of the sample.

Note on this clone: Its recognized antigen is unknown. No per-base quality is available; no much larger clone lies one base away.

Each collaborating institution followed its own protocols to collect whole blood in K2EDTA tubes. For TCRbeta analysis, collaborators shipped samples as frozen whole blood, isolated PBMCs, or DNA extracted from either of those sample types. The chain is encoded by TRBV5-1 joined to TRBJ2-3; the D gene remains uncertain. The specimen was peripheral blood. The source is a human donor in a cohort sampled during active COVID-19. The CDR3 has the sequence CASSSRQVTDTQYF. The DNA is as follows: TGCGCCAGCAGCTCCCGACAAGTCACAGATACGCAGTATTTT.